These 8 T cell receptor beta chains originate from one sample sequenced in a study of cytomegalovirus exposure and HLA in healthy donors. 13 Jbeta primers and 60 Vbeta primers were used for the PCR. The table came from immunoSEQ multiplex PCR; TCRdb's copy has only in-frame clones and leaves some out. The data contain some 190,000 clones, 77% of them singletons. Sequencing was done on a sample of PBMCs. The receptors originated from a man younger than 35 in good health and CMV-seronegative.

The chain links TRBV5-4 to TRBJ1-1; no definite D call. The V gene's germline CDR1 is SGHNT and CDR2 YYREEE (reference sequence). This CDR3 has 15 amino acids. V lost 4 bases and J lost 0, with 13 bases in between. The CDR3 sequence is CASSLPGVMNTEAFF. The DNA for the CDR3 is TGTGCCAGCAGCCTTCCGGGTGTGATGAACACTGAAGCTTTCTTT.

This chain links TRBV7-2 with TRBJ1-1; 7 positions match TRBD1. The CDR3 totals 14 residues. The germline gives CDR1 SGHTA, CDR2 FQGNSA. J was trimmed by 1 base and V by 7 bases; bases with no gene match: 6. In DNA form, the CDR3 reads TGTGCCAGCAACCCGACAGGGAGGAACACTGAAGCTTTCTTT. It yields the protein CASNPTGRNTEAFF.

J is TRBJ2-3 and V is TRBV7-2, with 7 bases matching TRBD1. CDR3 length equals 15 residues. V lost 7 bases to trimming and J lost 0 bases; unmatched junction nucleotides: 7. The germline gives CDR1 SGHTA, CDR2 FQGNSA. The CDR3 here is CASIYDRDSTDTQYF. In DNA, the CDR3 is TGTGCCAGCATATACGACAGGGATAGCACAGATACGCAGTATTTT.

The chain carries TRBV7-2 and TRBJ1-1; D unclear. Per the germline V gene, CDR1 is SGHTA and CDR2 is FQGNSA. The CDR3 loop spans 16 amino acids. The V end lost 1 base, the J end lost 0 bases, and 12 bases lay between the germline ends. DNA for the CDR3: TGTGCCAGCAGCTTAGTTGCGGGCCAGATGAACACTGAAGCTTTCTTT. It yields the protein CASSLVAGQMNTEAFF.

The chain has TRBV4-3 and TRBJ1-6; D gene unclear. With 4 bases removed from V and 9 bases from J, the gap between germline ends came to 16 bases. Germline V CDR1 and CDR2: LGHNA, YSLEER. This CDR3 is 15 amino acids long. The CDR3 region has the DNA TGCGCCAGCAGCCGGGCCTCCTCGGGAGTTTCACCCCTCCACTTT. This gives the protein CASSRASSGVSPLHF.

V usage is TRBV5-8 and J usage is TRBJ1-4, with TRBD1 matching 10 bases. CDR1 is SGHTS, CDR2 YDEGEE, per germline. The CDR3 has 16 amino acids. J gave up 7 bases and V 2 bases, and 8 bases lay outside the gene matches. Here the CDR3 DNA reads TGTGCCAGCAGCTTACCGGGACAGGGGACCGGTGAAAAACTGTTTTTT. As protein: CASSLPGQGTGEKLFF. Drawing the rest from reference TRBV5-8 and TRBJ1-4, the complete variable domain is EAGVTQSPTHLIKTRGQQATLRCSPISGHTSVYWYQQALGLGLQFLLWYDEGEERNRGNFPPRFSGRQFPNYSSELNVNALELEDSALYLCASSLPGQGTGEKLFFGSGTQLSVL.

The CDR3 here is CASSQGHFNTEAFF. In DNA form, the CDR3 reads TGCGCCAGCAGCCAAGGACACTTTAACACTGAAGCTTTCTTT. This chain uses TRBV4-3 with TRBJ1-1; D is unclear. The CDR3 extends over 14 amino acids. Per the germline V gene, CDR1 is LGHNA and CDR2 is YSLEER. The V and J ends lost 1 base and 2 bases respectively, with 8 bases between them.

This sequence joins TRBV2 and TRBJ1-2; TRBD1 matches at 7 bases. V shed 6 bases, J shed 8 bases, and the junction held 6 bases outside the gene matches. Germline V CDR1 and CDR2: SNHLY, FYNNEI. The CDR3 contains 12 residues. As DNA, the CDR3 is TGTGCCAGCAGCAAGGGGGCGCGGGGCTACACCTTC. The encoded protein is CASSKGARGYTF.